This T cell receptor (beta chain) derives from a study of blood T cell repertoires in COVID-19. Whole-study context: T cells, B-cell-depleted T cells, or PBMCs supplied cDNA or gDNA.

The data were produced by immunoSEQ multiplex PCR, yet TCRdb's version contains in-frame clones alone and is incomplete. The table lists more than 350,000 clones, 87% of them singletons, with 8.5% to 12% in the top ten. Germline V gene lookup returns CDR1 SGDLS and CDR2 YYNGEE. Trimming removed 1 base from V and 5 bases from J, with 13 bases in between. The CDR3 covers 15 residues. The chain links TRBV9 to TRBJ2-1, with D possibly matching TRBD1 (6 bases). Sample: peripheral blood. The receptor was isolated from a woman under 40 with COVID-19, enrolled during active disease. The DNA for the CDR3 is TGTGCCAGCAGCGTAACGCAGGGGACGAACAATGAGCAGTTCTTC. Its translation is CASSVTQGTNNEQFF.